This TCR beta chain was profiled in a study of identical twins. Worth noting for this clonotype: Antigen: not known.

With 1 base removed from V and 1 base from J, the gap between germline ends came to 10 bases. Germline V gene data show CDR1 as SEHNR and CDR2 as FQNEAQ (reference sequence). The CDR3 has 15 residues. Study-wide points: Modelling approaches yielded underestimates of out-of-frame TCR alpha sharing between monozygotic twins. A lower insertion count was a feature of abundant cord blood beta clonotypes, with no such feature in memory repertoires. Cross-sectional statistical analysis was relied on for the conclusions, without the same donors being followed. For zero-insertion analyses, partial confounding could come from invariant MAIT and iNKT cells.

MiXCR, applied by TCRdb to the 5' RACE reads, yields one record per CDR3 protein. Among a few hundred thousand distinct CDR3 sequences listed, more than 9.5% were seen once. The same specimen was also included in a second study, on yellow fever vaccine responses in identical twins.

Sequencing input: memory (CD45RO+) T cells sorted from blood. The chain combines TRBV7-9 with TRBJ1-2, with a possible D match to TRBD1 (5 bases). The clonotype originates from a woman aged 18 to 35 in good health. Here the CDR3 reads CASSLGMGDNYGYTF. The CDR3 DNA follows: TGTGCCAGCAGCTTAGGAATGGGGGATAACTATGGCTACACCTTC.